This T cell receptor beta chain stems from a study of blood T cell repertoires in COVID-19. Background on the study: Sources were T cells, B-cell-depleted T cells, or PBMCs; the material itself was cDNA or gDNA.

Germline loops: CDR1 SQVTM, CDR2 ANQGSEA. Unmatched junction bases numbered 5, after V lost 7 bases and J lost 0 bases. The CDR3 length is 13 residues. Sequencing used immunoSEQ multiplex PCR; TCRdb keeps in-frame clones, though not all of them. The repertoire includes roughly 55,000 clones, approximately 89% of them detected once, and roughly 6.7% sits in the top ten. The TCR was taken from a man aged 55-75 years with active or convalescent COVID-19. This chain uses TRBV29-1 with TRBJ2-7; 8 bases match TRBD1. Sequencing was performed on peripheral blood. CDR3 bases: TGCAGCGCTCAGGACAGGGACTCCTACGAGCAGTACTTC. As protein: CSAQDRDSYEQYF.